The rows below give T cell receptor beta chains drawn from one sample of a study of early T cells in non-severe SARS-CoV-2 infection. Each CDR3 protein is one row after TCRdb ran MiXCR on the 5' RACE reads. This sample carries around 76,000 distinct CDR3 sequences, roughly 15% of them seen once, and the ten largest clones take nearly 4%. Sequencing was performed on whole blood, taken at baseline. These receptors all come from an adult who was a healthcare worker with PCR-confirmed SARS-CoV-2 infection or an uninfected control (not recorded which). Each CDR3 is given with its conserved first and last residue. D genes are given only for firm matches. Some rows mark clone size as missing; the rest say once, few, many or name a class of expanded clone.

v_gene,abundance,d_gene,j_gene,CDR3aa,CDR3nt
TRBV19,many,NA,TRBJ1-5,CASSPGRGQPQHF,TGTGCCAGTAGCCCCGGGCGAGGGCAGCCCCAGCATTTT
TRBV9,NA,NA,TRBJ1-1,CASSGQEGGYTEAFF,TGTGCCAGCAGCGGACAAGAGGGAGGATACACTGAAGCTTTCTTT
TRBV18,NA,NA,TRBJ1-1,CASSPLKGLNTEAFF,TGTGCCAGCTCACCACTGAAGGGCCTGAACACTGAAGCTTTCTTT
TRBV30,many,TRBD2,TRBJ2-3,CAWSLAGVSSNTQYF,TGTGCCTGGAGTTTAGCGGGAGTCTCATCAAATACGCAGTATTTT
TRBV25-1,NA,NA,TRBJ1-2,CASSEGGRVGQGYTF,TGTGCCAGCAGTGAAGGTGGCAGGGTGGGGCAAGGCTACACCTTC
TRBV7-9,many,TRBD2,TRBJ2-7,CASSLALAGSYEQYF,TGTGCCAGCAGCTTAGCGCTAGCGGGTTCCTACGAGCAGTACTTC
TRBV30,many,TRBD2,TRBJ2-1,CAWSGTSGIGDEQFF,TGTGCCTGGAGTGGGACTAGCGGGATTGGGGATGAGCAGTTCTTC
TRBV28,NA,TRBD1,TRBJ1-1,CASNPTGARKRSEAFF,TGTGCCAGCAATCCTACAGGGGCGCGAAAGAGATCCGAAGCTTTCTTT
TRBV12-3/TRBV12-4,NA,NA,TRBJ2-7,CASSGTRPEQYF,TGTGCCAGCAGTGGGACAAGGCCCGAGCAGTACTTC
TRBV7-9,NA,NA,TRBJ2-1,CASTASSYNEQFF,TGTGCCAGCACGGCCAGCTCCTACAATGAGCAGTTCTTC
TRBV7-9,few,TRBD2,TRBJ2-7,CASSPPWGGEQYF,TGTGCCAGCAGCCCCCCCTGGGGGGGCGAGCAGTACTTC
TRBV3-1,many,NA,TRBJ2-7,CASSKSYEQYF,TGTGCCAGCAGCAAGTCCTACGAGCAGTACTTC
TRBV7-8,few,NA,TRBJ2-7,CASSLRGSDYEQYF,TGTGCCAGCAGCTTAAGGGGGTCCGACTACGAGCAGTACTTC
TRBV15,many,TRBD1,TRBJ2-1,CATLGQDLGNEQFF,TGTGCCACCCTCGGACAGGACCTTGGGAATGAGCAGTTCTTC
TRBV7-9,NA,NA,TRBJ2-3,CASSSPRSGALPDTQYF,TGTGCCAGCAGCTCCCCTCGGTCAGGGGCCCTCCCAGATACGCAGTATTTT
TRBV5-5,NA,TRBD1,TRBJ2-1,CASSPYPLWTAGQGDVYEQFF,TGTGCCAGCAGCCCCTACCCCTTATGGACAGCCGGACAGGGTGATGTATATGAGCAGTTCTTC
TRBV9,few,NA,TRBJ2-7,CASSVGPGRAYEQYF,TGTGCCAGCAGCGTAGGGCCCGGGAGAGCCTACGAGCAGTACTTC
TRBV2,NA,NA,TRBJ2-7,CASHPGPPRAEQYF,TGTGCCAGCCACCCGGGACCCCCGAGGGCCGAGCAGTACTTC
TRBV7-9,NA,NA,TRBJ2-2,CASSFKATGELFF,TGTGCCAGCAGCTTCAAGGCAACCGGGGAGCTGTTTTTT
TRBV18,NA,TRBD2,TRBJ2-7,CASRGREDYEQYF,TGTGCCAGCCGGGGCCGGGAGGATTACGAGCAGTACTTC
TRBV5-1,NA,NA,TRBJ2-3,CASSLEPQGDTQYF,TGCGCCAGCAGCTTGGAGCCGCAGGGAGATACGCAGTATTTT
TRBV24-1,NA,NA,TRBJ2-1,CATSGPGLGNEQFF,TGTGCCACCAGTGGTCCGGGACTCGGGAATGAGCAGTTCTTC
TRBV29-1,NA,NA,TRBJ1-1,CSVEAYTEAFF,TGCAGCGTTGAGGCTTACACTGAAGCTTTCTTT
TRBV24-1,NA,NA,TRBJ2-7,CATSDSRAGDYSSEQYF,TGTGCCACCAGTGACTCCCGAGCAGGGGATTATTCCTCCGAGCAGTACTTC
TRBV28,NA,TRBD1,TRBJ2-7,CASSETGVTNEQYF,TGTGCCAGTTCCGAGACAGGGGTGACCAACGAGCAGTACTTC
TRBV24-1,many,NA,TRBJ1-2,CATSDSYGYTF,TGTGCCACCAGCGACAGCTATGGCTACACCTTC
TRBV12-3/TRBV12-4,few,NA,TRBJ1-6,CASSHTPGPPLHF,TGTGCCAGCAGTCACACCCCGGGACCACCCCTCCACTTT
TRBV7-9,NA,NA,TRBJ2-5,CASSHGGIQETQYF,TGTGCCAGCAGCCATGGGGGAATCCAAGAGACCCAGTACTTC
TRBV12-3/TRBV12-4,NA,NA,TRBJ2-1,CASSLAGGRRDEQFF,TGTGCCAGCAGTTTAGCGGGCGGCCGTAGGGACGAGCAGTTCTTC
TRBV12-3/TRBV12-4,few,NA,TRBJ1-1,CASSLSRNTEAFF,TGTGCCAGCAGTTTATCACGGAACACTGAAGCTTTCTTT
TRBV19,NA,NA,TRBJ1-2,CASSTGDISYGYTF,TGTGCCAGTAGTACAGGGGACATATCCTATGGCTACACCTTC
TRBV3-1,few,NA,TRBJ2-7,CASSPRAPYEQYF,TGTGCCAGCAGCCCCAGAGCTCCCTACGAGCAGTACTTC
TRBV4-1,NA,TRBD2,TRBJ2-1,CASSQVGLAGEVEQFF,TGCGCCAGCAGCCAAGTAGGACTAGCGGGAGAAGTTGAGCAGTTCTTC
TRBV28,few,NA,TRBJ1-1,CASSLLGRYTEAFF,TGTGCCAGCAGTTTACTGGGTAGATACACTGAAGCTTTCTTT
TRBV12-3/TRBV12-4,many,TRBD2,TRBJ2-1,CASSFSGSGNEQFF,TGTGCCAGCAGTTTTAGCGGGAGCGGTAATGAGCAGTTCTTC
TRBV13,NA,TRBD1,TRBJ1-1,CASSSADRVIAEAFF,TGTGCCAGCAGCTCGGCTGACAGGGTAATAGCTGAAGCTTTCTTT
TRBV7-2,NA,NA,TRBJ2-3,CASSSWGDTQYF,TGTGCCAGCAGCTCCTGGGGAGATACGCAGTATTTT
TRBV28,NA,TRBD2,TRBJ2-1,CASSSPRTSGPRGGNEQFF,TGTGCCAGCAGTTCCCCACGGACTAGCGGCCCGCGAGGGGGCAATGAGCAGTTCTTC
TRBV5-1,NA,TRBD1,TRBJ1-2,CASSTDRPRMGYTF,TGCGCCAGCAGCACGGACAGGCCCCGCATGGGCTACACCTTC
TRBV5-1,NA,NA,TRBJ2-2,CASSWGDRPTGELFF,TGCGCCAGCAGCTGGGGGGACCGTCCTACCGGGGAGCTGTTTTTT
TRBV7-9,many,NA,TRBJ2-1,CASSLSPTNEQFF,TGTGCCAGCAGCTTATCTCCGACCAATGAGCAGTTCTTC
TRBV4-2,NA,NA,TRBJ2-6,CASSQQLSGANVLTF,TGTGCCAGCAGCCAACAGCTCTCTGGGGCCAACGTCCTGACTTTC
TRBV5-4,NA,TRBD1,TRBJ2-1,CASIHRDRAGNEQFF,TGTGCCAGCATCCACCGGGACAGGGCCGGCAATGAGCAGTTCTTC
TRBV20-1,few,TRBD2,TRBJ2-1,CSASPLDSGSLEGQFF,TGCAGTGCTAGCCCCCTGGACAGCGGGAGTTTGGAGGGGCAGTTCTTC
TRBV11-3,few,NA,TRBJ2-1,CASSGRAVGEQFF,TGTGCCAGCAGCGGAAGGGCGGTGGGTGAGCAGTTCTTC
TRBV27,NA,NA,TRBJ2-3,CASSLNAEHTQYF,TGTGCCAGCAGTTTGAACGCGGAACATACGCAGTATTTT